The clone carrying this TCR beta chain has ten or more counts. After removal of 0 bases from V and 5 bases from J, the junction contained 8 bases not matched to a gene. Germline V gene data show CDR1 as LGHNA and CDR2 as YNFKEQ. This CDR3 is built from 16 residues. The data were obtained in a study of blood T cell repertoires in COVID-19. Study in general: From T cells, B-cell-depleted T cells, or PBMCs came the material, which was cDNA or gDNA.

Using immunoSEQ multiplex PCR, the repertoire was profiled, and TCRdb retains in-frame clones only, with some absent. The sample holds just over 60,000 clones, about three quarters seen once. This sequence joins TRBV4-2 and TRBJ2-7; TRBD2 aligns across 9 bases. Sequenced: peripheral blood. The receptor was derived from a man aged 30 to 39 with COVID-19, enrolled during active disease. The CDR3 loop is CASSQDPAGGPDEQYF. DNA for the CDR3: TGTGCCAGCAGCCAAGATCCGGCGGGGGGGCCCGACGAGCAGTACTTC.